Sequencing of this TCR beta chain was carried out in a study of breast tumors, draining lymph nodes, adjacent tissues. Points from the study as a whole: Luminal-like breast cancer showed significantly higher tumor–nontumor repertoire similarity than basal-like. Tumor TCR diversity was below lymph nodes but above nontumor tissue. That most tumor T cells come from lymph nodes remained unproven. Findings are consistent with lymph node origin and intratumoral expansion of most tumor T cells.

On this clonotype: As yet, its antigen is unknown.

TCRdb passed the multiplex PCR reads through MiXCR, listing each CDR3 protein once. The sample gives 190,000 or so distinct CDR3 sequences, 30% to 40% of which show up once; roughly 4% is in the top ten. Samples came from axillary lymph nodes draining the breast cancer. Sequencing used axillary lymph node tissue. The receptor was derived from a female donor with breast cancer. Some clones in this sample may be carry-over from other donors' samples.

The CDR3 loop reads CASSVRDVGANVLTF. CDR3 sequence (DNA): TGTGCCAGCAGCGTCAGGGATGTTGGGGCCAACGTCCTGACTTTC. The chain uses TRBV9 and TRBJ2-6, with D maybe TRBD1 (5 bases). V was cut by 2 bases and J by 3 bases, with 9 bases left in between. Germline V CDR1 and CDR2: SGDLS, YYNGEE. The CDR3 consists of 15 residues.